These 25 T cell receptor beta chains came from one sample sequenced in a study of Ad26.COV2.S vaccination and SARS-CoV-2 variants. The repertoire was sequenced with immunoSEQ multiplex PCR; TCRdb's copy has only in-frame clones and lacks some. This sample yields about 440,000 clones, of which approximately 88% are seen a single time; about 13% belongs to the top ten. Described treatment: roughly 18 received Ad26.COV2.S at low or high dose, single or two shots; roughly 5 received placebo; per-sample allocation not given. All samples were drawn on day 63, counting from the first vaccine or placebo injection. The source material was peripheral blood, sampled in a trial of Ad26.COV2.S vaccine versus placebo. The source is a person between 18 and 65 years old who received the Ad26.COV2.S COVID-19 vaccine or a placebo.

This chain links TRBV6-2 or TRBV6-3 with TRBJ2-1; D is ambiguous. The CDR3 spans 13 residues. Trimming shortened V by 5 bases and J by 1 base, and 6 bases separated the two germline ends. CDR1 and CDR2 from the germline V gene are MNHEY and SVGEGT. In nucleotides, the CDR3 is TGTGCCAGCAGTCAGGCTTCCTACAATGAGCAGTTCTTC. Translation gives CASSQASYNEQFF.

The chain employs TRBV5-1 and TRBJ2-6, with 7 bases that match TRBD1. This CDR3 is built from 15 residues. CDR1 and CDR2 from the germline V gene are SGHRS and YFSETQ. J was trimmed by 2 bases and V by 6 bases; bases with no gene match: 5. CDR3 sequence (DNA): TGCGCCAGCAAACAGGGGAGCACTGGGGCCAACGTCCTGACTTTC. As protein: CASKQGSTGANVLTF. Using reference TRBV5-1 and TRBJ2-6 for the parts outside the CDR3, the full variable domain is KAGVTQTPRYLIKTRGQQVTLSCSPISGHRSVSWYQQTPGQGLQFLFEYFSETQRNKGNFPGRFSGRQFSNSRSEMNVSTLELGDSALYLCASKQGSTGANVLTFGAGSRLTVL.

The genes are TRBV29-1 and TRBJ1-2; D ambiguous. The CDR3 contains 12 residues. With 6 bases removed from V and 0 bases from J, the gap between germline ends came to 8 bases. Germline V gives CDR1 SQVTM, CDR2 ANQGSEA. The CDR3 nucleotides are TGCAGCGTGGCGTTAGCTAACTATGGCTACACCTTC. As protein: CSVALANYGYTF.

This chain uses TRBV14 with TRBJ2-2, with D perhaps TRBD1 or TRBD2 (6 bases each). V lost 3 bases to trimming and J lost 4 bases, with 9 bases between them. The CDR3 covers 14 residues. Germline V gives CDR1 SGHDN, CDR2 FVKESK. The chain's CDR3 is CASSHRGATGELFF. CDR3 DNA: TGTGCCAGCAGCCATAGGGGGGCCACCGGGGAGCTGTTTTTT. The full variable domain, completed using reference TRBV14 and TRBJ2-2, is EAGVTQFPSHSVIEKGQTVTLRCDPISGHDNLYWYRRVMGKEIKFLLHFVKESKQDESGMPNNRFLAERTGGTYSTLKVQPAELEDSGVYFCASSHRGATGELFFGEGSRLTVL.

Here the CDR3 reads CASSPSGQETQYF. DNA for the CDR3: TGCGCCAGCAGCCCCTCCGGGCAAGAGACCCAGTACTTC. The chain employs TRBV4-3 and TRBJ2-5; no clear D. The germline V and J ends were trimmed by 4 bases and 2 bases, with 8 bases remaining between them. Germline CDR1 reads LGHNA; CDR2 reads YSLEER. This CDR3 region has 13 residues.

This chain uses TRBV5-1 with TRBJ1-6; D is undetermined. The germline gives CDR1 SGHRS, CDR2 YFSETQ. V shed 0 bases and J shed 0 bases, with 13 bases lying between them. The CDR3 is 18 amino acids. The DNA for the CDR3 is TGCGCCAGCAGCTTGGACGGCGCAGCCCCCTCCTATAATTCACCCCTCCACTTT. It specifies CASSLDGAAPSYNSPLHF.

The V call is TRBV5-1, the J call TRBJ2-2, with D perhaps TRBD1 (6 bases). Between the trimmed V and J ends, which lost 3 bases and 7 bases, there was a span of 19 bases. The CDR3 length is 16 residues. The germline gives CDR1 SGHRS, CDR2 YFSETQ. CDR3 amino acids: CASSSETGRFGGELFF. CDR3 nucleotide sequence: TGCGCCAGCAGCTCAGAGACAGGCCGGTTCGGCGGGGAGCTGTTTTTT.

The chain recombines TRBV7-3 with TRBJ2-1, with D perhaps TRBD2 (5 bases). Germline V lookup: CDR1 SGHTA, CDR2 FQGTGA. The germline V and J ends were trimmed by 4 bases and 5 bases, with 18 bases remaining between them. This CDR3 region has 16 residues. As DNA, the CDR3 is TGTGCCAGCAGCTCCTTCCCTAGCAGATCAGACAATGAGCAGTTCTTC. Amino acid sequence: CASSSFPSRSDNEQFF.

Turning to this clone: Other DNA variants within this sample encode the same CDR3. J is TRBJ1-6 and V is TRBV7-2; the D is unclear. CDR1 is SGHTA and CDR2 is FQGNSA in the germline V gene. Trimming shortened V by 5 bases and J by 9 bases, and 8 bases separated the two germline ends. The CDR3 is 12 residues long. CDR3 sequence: CASSSLGSPLHF. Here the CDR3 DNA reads TGTGCCAGCAGCAGTTTGGGTTCACCCCTCCACTTT.

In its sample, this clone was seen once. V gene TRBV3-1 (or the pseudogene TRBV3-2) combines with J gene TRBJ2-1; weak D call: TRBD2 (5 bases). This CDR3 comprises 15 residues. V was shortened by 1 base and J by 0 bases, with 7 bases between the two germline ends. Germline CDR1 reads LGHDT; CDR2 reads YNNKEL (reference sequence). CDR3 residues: CASSQVGSSYNEQFF. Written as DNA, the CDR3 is TGTGCCAGCAGCCAAGTAGGGAGCTCCTACAATGAGCAGTTCTTC.

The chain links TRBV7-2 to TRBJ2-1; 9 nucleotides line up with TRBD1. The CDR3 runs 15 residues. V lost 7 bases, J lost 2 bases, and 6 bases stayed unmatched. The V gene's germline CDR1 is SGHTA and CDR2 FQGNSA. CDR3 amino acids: CASTPDRGTYNEQFF. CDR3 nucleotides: TGTGCCAGCACCCCAGACAGGGGGACCTACAATGAGCAGTTCTTC.

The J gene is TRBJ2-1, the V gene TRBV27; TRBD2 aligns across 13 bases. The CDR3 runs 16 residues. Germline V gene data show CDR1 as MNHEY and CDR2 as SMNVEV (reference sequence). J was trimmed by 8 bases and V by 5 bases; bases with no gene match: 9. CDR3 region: CASSAIGLAGAHEQFF. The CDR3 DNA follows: TGTGCCAGCAGTGCCATCGGACTAGCGGGAGCCCATGAGCAGTTCTTC.

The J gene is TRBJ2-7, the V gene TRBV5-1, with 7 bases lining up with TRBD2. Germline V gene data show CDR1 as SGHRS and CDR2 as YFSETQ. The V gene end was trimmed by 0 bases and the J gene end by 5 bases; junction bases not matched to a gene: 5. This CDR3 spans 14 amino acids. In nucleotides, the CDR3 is TGCGCCAGCAGCTTGGGTACGGCGGGAGACGAGCAGTACTTC. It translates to CASSLGTAGDEQYF. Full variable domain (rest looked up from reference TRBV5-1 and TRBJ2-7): KAGVTQTPRYLIKTRGQQVTLSCSPISGHRSVSWYQQTPGQGLQFLFEYFSETQRNKGNFPGRFSGRQFSNSRSEMNVSTLELGDSALYLCASSLGTAGDEQYFGPGTRLTVT.

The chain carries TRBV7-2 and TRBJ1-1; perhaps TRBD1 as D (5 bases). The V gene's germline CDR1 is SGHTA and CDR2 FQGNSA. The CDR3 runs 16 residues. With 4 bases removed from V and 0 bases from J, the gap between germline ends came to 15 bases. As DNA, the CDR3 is TGTGCCAGCAGCTCCCCGGGATCGGGACTGAACACTGAAGCTTTCTTT. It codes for CASSSPGSGLNTEAFF.

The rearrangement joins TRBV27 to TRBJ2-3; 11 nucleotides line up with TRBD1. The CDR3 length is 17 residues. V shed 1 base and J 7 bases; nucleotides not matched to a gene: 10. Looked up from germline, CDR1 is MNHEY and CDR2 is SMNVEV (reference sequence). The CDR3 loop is CASSLWTGGIRWNTQYF. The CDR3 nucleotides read TGTGCCAGCAGTTTATGGACAGGGGGCATCAGGTGGAATACGCAGTATTTT.

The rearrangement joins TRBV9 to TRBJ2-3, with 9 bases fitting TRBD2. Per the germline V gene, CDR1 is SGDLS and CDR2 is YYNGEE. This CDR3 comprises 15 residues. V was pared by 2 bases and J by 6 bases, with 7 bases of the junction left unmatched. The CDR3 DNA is TGTGCCAGCAGCGTCAATAGCGGGAGAGGGGATACGCAGTATTTT. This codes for CASSVNSGRGDTQYF.

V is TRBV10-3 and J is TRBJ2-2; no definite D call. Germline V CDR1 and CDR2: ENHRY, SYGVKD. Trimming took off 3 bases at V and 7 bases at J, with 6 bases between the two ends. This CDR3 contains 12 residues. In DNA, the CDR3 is TGTGCCATCAGTGAATTTTACGGGGAGCTGTTTTTT. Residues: CAISEFYGELFF.

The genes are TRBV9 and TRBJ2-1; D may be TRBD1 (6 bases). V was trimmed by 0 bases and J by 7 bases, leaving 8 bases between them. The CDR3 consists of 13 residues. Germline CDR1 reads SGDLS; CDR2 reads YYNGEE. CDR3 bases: TGTGCCAGCAGCGTAGGACAGGTGAATGAGCAGTTCTTC. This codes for CASSVGQVNEQFF.

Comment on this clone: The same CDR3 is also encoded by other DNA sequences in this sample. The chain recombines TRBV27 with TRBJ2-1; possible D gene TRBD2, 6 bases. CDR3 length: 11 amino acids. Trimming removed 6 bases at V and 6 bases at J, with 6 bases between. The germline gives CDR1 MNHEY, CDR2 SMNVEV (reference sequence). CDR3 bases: TGTGCCAGCAGCGGGGGCAATGAGCAGTTCTTC. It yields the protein CASSGGNEQFF.

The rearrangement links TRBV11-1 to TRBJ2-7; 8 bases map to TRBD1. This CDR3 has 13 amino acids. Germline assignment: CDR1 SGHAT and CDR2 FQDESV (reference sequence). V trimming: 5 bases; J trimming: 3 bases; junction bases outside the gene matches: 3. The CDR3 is CASSRTGGYEQYF. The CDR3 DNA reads TGTGCCAGCAGCCGAACAGGGGGCTACGAGCAGTACTTC.

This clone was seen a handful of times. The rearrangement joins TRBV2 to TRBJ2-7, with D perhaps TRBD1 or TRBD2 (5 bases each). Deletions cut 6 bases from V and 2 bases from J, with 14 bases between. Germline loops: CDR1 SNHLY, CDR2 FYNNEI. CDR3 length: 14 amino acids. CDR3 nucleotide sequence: TGTGCCAGCAGCCAAGGGACCTACGCCTACGAGCAGTACTTC. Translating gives CASSQGTYAYEQYF.

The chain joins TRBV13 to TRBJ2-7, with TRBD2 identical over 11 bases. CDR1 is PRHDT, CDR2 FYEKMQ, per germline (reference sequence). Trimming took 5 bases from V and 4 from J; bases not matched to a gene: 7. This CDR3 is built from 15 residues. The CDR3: CASSLRSGRAYEQYF. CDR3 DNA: TGTGCCAGCAGCCTTCGTAGCGGGAGGGCTTACGAGCAGTACTTC.

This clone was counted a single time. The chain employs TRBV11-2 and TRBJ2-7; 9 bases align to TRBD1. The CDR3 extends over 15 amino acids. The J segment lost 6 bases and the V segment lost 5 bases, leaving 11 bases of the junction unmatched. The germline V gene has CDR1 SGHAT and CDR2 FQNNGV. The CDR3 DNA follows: TGTGCCAGCAGCAAGACAGGGGGGCCTAGGGCCGAGCAGTACTTC. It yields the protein CASSKTGGPRAEQYF.

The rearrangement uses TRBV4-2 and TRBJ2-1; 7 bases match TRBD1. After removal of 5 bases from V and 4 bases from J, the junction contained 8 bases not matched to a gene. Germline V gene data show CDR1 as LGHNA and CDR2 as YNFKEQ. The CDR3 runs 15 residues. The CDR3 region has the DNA TGTGCCAGCAGCGTCGGACAGGACGCTTACAATGAGCAGTTCTTC. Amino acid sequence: CASSVGQDAYNEQFF.

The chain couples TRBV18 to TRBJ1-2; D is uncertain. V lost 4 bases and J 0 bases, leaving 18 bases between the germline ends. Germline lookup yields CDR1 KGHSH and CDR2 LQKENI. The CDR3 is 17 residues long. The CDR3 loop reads CASSRYYGSRTNYGYTF. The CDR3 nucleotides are TGTGCCAGCTCACGATACTACGGATCTCGGACTAACTATGGCTACACCTTC.